The rows below give T cell receptor beta chains drawn from one sample of a study of CD8 T cells in Susac syndrome. MiXCR, applied by TCRdb to the immunoSEQ multiplex PCR reads, yields one record per CDR3 protein. The sample has about 200,000 distinct CDR3 sequences, 90% to 95% seen once. The sample consisted of CD4+ T cells from PBMCs. These receptors were collected from a human donor in good health. CDR3s include the opening cysteine and the closing phenylalanine or tryptophan. A D gene is named only where the DNA matches it firmly. Size is omitted from some rows. Given values are once, few, many or a class for expanded clones.

v_gene	abundance	j_gene	d_gene	CDR3aa	CDR3nt
TRBV4-2	once	TRBJ1-2	NA	CASSQDAGFYGYTF	TGTGCCAGCAGCCAAGATGCGGGGTTCTATGGCTACACCTTC
TRBV7-2	once	TRBJ1-1	NA	CASRLGRGDTEAFF	TGTGCCAGCAGGCTCGGCAGGGGAGACACTGAAGCTTTCTTT
TRBV28	NA	TRBJ1-2	NA	CASSSSAVGGYGYTF	NA
TRBV7-2	NA	TRBJ1-2	NA	CASSPGWSGYTF	TGTGCCAGCAGCCCCGGTTGGTCTGGCTACACCTTC
TRBV29-1	NA	TRBJ1-2	NA	CSSDTFNYGYTF	TGCAGCAGCGACACTTTTAACTATGGCTACACCTTC
TRBV20-1	NA	TRBJ2-3	NA	CSARGPTDTQYF	TGCAGTGCCAGGGGCCCAACAGATACGCAGTATTTT
TRBV28	NA	TRBJ1-1	TRBD1	CASTRTGWTEAFF	TGTGCCAGCACCCGGACAGGGTGGACTGAAGCTTTCTTT
TRBV3-1	NA	TRBJ2-1	NA	CASSQVSTTPSYEQFF	TGTGCCAGCAGCCAAGTCTCCACCACCCCAAGCTATGAGCAGTTCTTC
TRBV6-1	NA	TRBJ1-2	NA	CASSMTGVNYGYTF	TGTGCCAGCAGTATGACAGGCGTTAACTATGGCTACACCTTC
TRBV7-9	NA	TRBJ2-1	TRBD2	CASSRTSGGDSYNEQFF	TGTGCCAGCAGCCGGACTAGCGGGGGGGACAGCTACAATGAGCAGTTCTTC
TRBV12-3/TRBV12-4	NA	TRBJ2-2	NA	CASSRPQSDTGELFF	TGTGCCAGCAGTCGCCCCCAGTCGGACACCGGGGAGCTGTTTTTT
TRBV20-1	NA	TRBJ1-6	NA	CSARGGGNDNSPLHF	TGCAGTGCTAGAGGGGGAGGGAATGATAATTCACCCCTCCACTTT
TRBV5-1	NA	TRBJ1-2	TRBD1	CASSWDRNYGYTF	TGCGCCAGCAGCTGGGACAGGAACTATGGCTACACCTTC
TRBV5-1	NA	TRBJ2-1	NA	CASSLEQGLGQFF	TGCGCCAGCAGCTTGGAACAGGGCCTTGGGCAGTTCTTC
TRBV20-1	NA	TRBJ1-1	NA	CSATGLLNTEAFF	TGCAGTGCTACGGGACTGCTGAACACTGAAGCTTTCTTT
TRBV7-2	NA	TRBJ1-1	NA	CASTVDPRQSEAFF	TGTGCCAGCACCGTCGACCCACGCCAGAGTGAAGCTTTCTTT
TRBV7-2	few	TRBJ1-5	NA	CASSLNGQGNQPQHF	TGTGCCAGCAGCTTAAATGGTCAGGGGAATCAGCCCCAGCATTTT
TRBV5-1	NA	TRBJ2-5	NA	CASSLVGISETQYF	TGCGCCAGCAGCTTGGTCGGGATTAGCGAGACCCAGTACTTC
TRBV20-1	NA	TRBJ2-1	NA	CSAPRTESSYNEQFF	TGCAGTGCTCCTCGGACAGAGAGCTCCTACAATGAGCAGTTCTTC
TRBV3-1	NA	TRBJ1-3	NA	CASSQAGRTSGNTIYF	TGTGCCAGCAGCCAAGCGGGACGGACCTCTGGAAACACCATATATTTT
TRBV28	NA	TRBJ2-5	NA	CASSLVGPEYF	TGTGCCAGCAGTTTAGTAGGCCCGGAGTACTTC
TRBV7-9	NA	TRBJ1-1	NA	CASSPSTGGANTEAFF	TGTGCCAGCAGCCCATCCACTGGAGGGGCGAACACTGAAGCTTTCTTT
TRBV30	NA	TRBJ1-5	NA	CAWSRAGGQPQHF	TGTGCCTGGAGCCGTGCGGGGGGTCAGCCCCAGCATTTT
TRBV28	NA	TRBJ1-2	NA	CASSWTVAYGYTF	TGTGCCAGCAGCTGGACAGTTGCCTATGGCTACACCTTC
TRBV4-3	NA	TRBJ2-3	NA	CASTQMGGFTDTQYF	TGCGCCAGCACGCAAATGGGGGGTTTCACAGATACGCAGTATTTT
TRBV29-1	NA	TRBJ1-1	NA	CSVGGRANTEAFF	TGCAGCGTTGGCGGCAGGGCGAACACTGAAGCTTTCTTT
TRBV19	NA	TRBJ2-6	TRBD1	CASRTGDSSGANVLTF	TGTGCCTCCAGGACAGGCGACTCCTCTGGGGCCAACGTCCTGACTTTC
TRBV7-2	NA	TRBJ1-4	NA	CASSFGGTNEKLFF	TGTGCCAGCAGCTTTGGGGGGACTAATGAAAAACTGTTTTTT
TRBV20-1	NA	TRBJ2-1	NA	CSARGRGVLNNEQFF	TGCAGTGCTAGAGGGAGAGGGGTCCTTAACAATGAGCAGTTCTTC
TRBV7-9	NA	TRBJ2-4	NA	CASSAEVAKNIQYF	TGTGCCAGCAGCGCAGAGGTAGCCAAAAACATTCAGTACTTC
TRBV7-2	NA	TRBJ1-6	NA	CASSLVAGIDSPLHF	TGTGCCAGCAGCTTAGTGGCAGGGATAGATTCACCCCTCCACTTT
TRBV7-2	NA	TRBJ2-7	NA	CASSFAQPRYEQYF	TGTGCCAGCAGCTTTGCACAGCCCCGCTACGAGCAGTACTTC
TRBV5-1	NA	TRBJ2-2	NA	CASRLQSGGTGELFF	TGCGCCAGCAGGCTACAAAGCGGTGGGACCGGGGAGCTGTTTTTT
TRBV19	NA	TRBJ1-5	TRBD1	CASSQTGADNQPQHF	TGTGCCAGTAGTCAGACAGGGGCGGACAATCAGCCCCAGCATTTT
TRBV7-9	NA	TRBJ1-6	NA	CASSIKGPAGSPLHF	TGTGCCAGCAGCATTAAGGGACCCGCGGGCTCACCCCTCCACTTT
TRBV20-1	NA	TRBJ2-3	TRBD2	CSASVLAGSGTDTQYF	TGCAGTGCTAGCGTGCTAGCGGGCTCTGGCACAGATACGCAGTATTTT
TRBV7-2	once	TRBJ1-2	NA	CASSLALGWRDGYTF	TGTGCCAGCAGCTTAGCGCTAGGGTGGAGGGATGGCTACACCTTC
TRBV7-9	once	TRBJ1-5	TRBD1	CASSLGQGAFQPQHF	TGTGCCAGCAGCCTAGGACAGGGGGCATTTCAGCCCCAGCATTTT
TRBV11-2	few	TRBJ1-1	NA	CASSLGGTTEAFF	TGTGCCAGCAGCTTAGGGGGGACCACTGAAGCTTTCTTT
TRBV9	NA	TRBJ1-2	NA	CASSVAGTGPNYGYTF	TGTGCCAGCAGCGTAGCAGGTACAGGGCCAAACTATGGCTACACCTTC
TRBV27	NA	TRBJ1-1	NA	CASSFEGKNTEAFF	TGTGCCAGCAGTTTCGAGGGGAAGAACACTGAAGCTTTCTTT
TRBV27	NA	TRBJ2-1	TRBD1	CATSREADRGGNEQFF	TGTGCCACCTCCCGAGAAGCGGACAGGGGTGGGAATGAGCAGTTCTTC
TRBV19	once	TRBJ2-7	TRBD1	CASKPGQGAYEQYF	TGTGCCAGTAAACCGGGACAGGGCGCCTACGAGCAGTACTTC
TRBV20-1	NA	TRBJ1-1	NA	CSAADGGTEAFF	TGCAGTGCCGCCGACGGGGGCACTGAAGCTTTCTTT
TRBV6-1	few	TRBJ2-4	TRBD1	CASEGGINIQYF	TGTGCCAGTGAAGGGGGCATAAACATTCAGTACTTC
TRBV6-1	once	TRBJ2-7	TRBD2	CASIPLAGPRGEQYF	TGTGCCAGCATTCCTCTAGCGGGGCCACGAGGGGAGCAGTACTTC